This is a list of T cell receptor beta chains from one sample in a study of blood T cell repertoires in COVID-19. Only in-frame clones appear in the TCRdb table, and some are missing; sequencing was by immunoSEQ multiplex PCR. The table shows around 160,000 clones, with about 88% occurring only once. The sample consisted of peripheral blood. Receptors originate from a human donor in a cohort sampled during active COVID-19. CDR3s include the opening cysteine and the closing phenylalanine or tryptophan. D genes are given only for firm matches. Size tells how often a clone was seen (once, few, many) or the class of an expanded clone, and some rows leave it out.

d_gene: TRBD2; abundance: NA; v_gene: TRBV14; j_gene: TRBJ2-3; CDR3nt: TGTGCCAGCAGCCCACTTGGGGAGGGAACTAGCACAGATACGCAGTATTTT; CDR3aa: CASSPLGEGTSTDTQYF
d_gene: TRBD1; abundance: NA; v_gene: TRBV6-6; j_gene: TRBJ1-2; CDR3nt: TGTGCCAGCAGTTACGGACAGGGGTTTTTCTATGGCTACACCTTC; CDR3aa: CASSYGQGFFYGYTF
d_gene: TRBD2; abundance: NA; v_gene: TRBV5-4; j_gene: TRBJ2-5; CDR3nt: TGTGCCAGCAGCCCTGGACTAGCGGGGGTGGGAGAGACCCAGTACTTC; CDR3aa: CASSPGLAGVGETQYF
d_gene: TRBD2; abundance: NA; v_gene: TRBV7-2; j_gene: TRBJ2-3; CDR3nt: TGTGCCAGCAGCTTAGTAGCGGGGGCAGATACGCAGTATTTT; CDR3aa: CASSLVAGADTQYF
d_gene: TRBD2; abundance: NA; v_gene: TRBV30; j_gene: TRBJ2-7; CDR3nt: TGTGCCTGGATGCGGACTAGCGACTACGAGCAGTACTTC; CDR3aa: CAWMRTSDYEQYF
d_gene: TRBD1; abundance: once; v_gene: TRBV5-1; j_gene: TRBJ1-1; CDR3nt: TGCGCCAGCAGCTTTCCGAGACAGGGGACGGATGAAGCTTTCTTT; CDR3aa: CASSFPRQGTDEAFF
d_gene: NA; abundance: NA; v_gene: TRBV18; j_gene: TRBJ1-6; CDR3nt: TGTGCCAGCTCACCACGGGCCGCGGGGAATTCACCCCTCCACTTT; CDR3aa: CASSPRAAGNSPLHF
d_gene: NA; abundance: NA; v_gene: TRBV7-3; j_gene: TRBJ2-5; CDR3nt: TGTGCCAGCAGCGTTCCCCCTCAAGAGACCCAGTACTTC; CDR3aa: CASSVPPQETQYF
d_gene: TRBD1; abundance: NA; v_gene: TRBV6-1; j_gene: TRBJ1-5; CDR3nt: TGTGCCAGCAGTGAAGAGGGACAGAATCAGCCCCAGCATTTT; CDR3aa: CASSEEGQNQPQHF
d_gene: NA; abundance: NA; v_gene: TRBV11-2; j_gene: TRBJ2-7; CDR3nt: TGTGCCAGCAGCTTAGGGACTACCTACGAGCAGTACTTC; CDR3aa: CASSLGTTYEQYF
d_gene: TRBD1; abundance: NA; v_gene: TRBV9; j_gene: TRBJ2-3; CDR3nt: TGTGCCAGCAGCAAACAGGGGGCGGTAACAGATACGCAGTATTTT; CDR3aa: CASSKQGAVTDTQYF
d_gene: NA; abundance: once; v_gene: TRBV5-1; j_gene: TRBJ2-3; CDR3nt: TGCGCCAGCAGTGACACAGCCACAGATACGCAGTATTTT; CDR3aa: CASSDTATDTQYF
d_gene: TRBD1; abundance: NA; v_gene: TRBV10-3; j_gene: TRBJ2-1; CDR3nt: TGTGCCATCAGAAGAACGCCGAGGACCGGGACAGGGGTGAGCGGTGAGCAGTTCTTC; CDR3aa: CAIRRTPRTGTGVSGEQFF
d_gene: TRBD2; abundance: NA; v_gene: TRBV18; j_gene: TRBJ2-4; CDR3nt: TGTGCCAGCTCACCACCCACGGGACTAGCGAAGTACTTC; CDR3aa: CASSPPTGLAKYF
d_gene: TRBD1; abundance: NA; v_gene: TRBV7-2; j_gene: TRBJ2-5; CDR3nt: TGTGCCAGCAGCTCGGTCCGGACAGGGGAGGCGACCCAGTACTTC; CDR3aa: CASSSVRTGEATQYF
d_gene: TRBD1; abundance: NA; v_gene: TRBV4-2; j_gene: TRBJ1-1; CDR3nt: TGTGCCAGCAGCCAAGATTTAGGGACAGCTTATGGGTCCGCTTTCTTT; CDR3aa: CASSQDLGTAYGSAFF
d_gene: TRBD1; abundance: NA; v_gene: TRBV11-2; j_gene: TRBJ2-7; CDR3nt: TGTGCCAGCAGCTCCCTTGGGACAGGATCCTACGAGCAGTACTTC; CDR3aa: CASSSLGTGSYEQYF
d_gene: NA; abundance: NA; v_gene: TRBV6-6; j_gene: TRBJ2-7; CDR3nt: TGTGCCAGCAGTTTTGGCCAGGACTCCTACGAGCAGTACTTC; CDR3aa: CASSFGQDSYEQYF
d_gene: NA; abundance: NA; v_gene: TRBV6-5; j_gene: TRBJ1-1; CDR3nt: TGTGCCAGCAGTTACCTCCATCAGGGAGGGTGGACTGAAGCTTTCTTT; CDR3aa: CASSYLHQGGWTEAFF
d_gene: NA; abundance: few; v_gene: TRBV7-2; j_gene: TRBJ2-1; CDR3nt: TGTGCCAGCAGCTTAAACTCCCGCTCCTACAATGAGCAGTTCTTC; CDR3aa: CASSLNSRSYNEQFF
d_gene: TRBD2; abundance: NA; v_gene: TRBV18; j_gene: TRBJ2-2; CDR3nt: TGTGCCAGCTCACTCATAGCGGGTTTGGACACCGGGGAGCTGTTTTTT; CDR3aa: CASSLIAGLDTGELFF
d_gene: NA; abundance: once; v_gene: TRBV7-9; j_gene: TRBJ2-3; CDR3nt: TGTGCCAGCATCCAAGGCGGGGACCCGTCCACAAACACGCAGTATTTT; CDR3aa: CASIQGGDPSTNTQYF
d_gene: NA; abundance: NA; v_gene: TRBV7-9; j_gene: TRBJ1-2; CDR3nt: TGTGCCAGCAGCTTATTCGGAGTAGCGGGGAATGGCTACACCTTC; CDR3aa: CASSLFGVAGNGYTF
d_gene: TRBD1; abundance: NA; v_gene: TRBV5-5; j_gene: TRBJ1-2; CDR3nt: TGTGCCAGCAGCAAGACAGGGTCCTATGGCTACACCTTC; CDR3aa: CASSKTGSYGYTF
d_gene: NA; abundance: NA; v_gene: TRBV7-2; j_gene: TRBJ2-5; CDR3nt: TGTGCCAGCAGCTTATGGTTGCGGGAAGCCTCGGAGACCCAGTACTTC; CDR3aa: CASSLWLREASETQYF
d_gene: NA; abundance: once; v_gene: TRBV19; j_gene: TRBJ1-5; CDR3nt: TGTGCCAGTAGTATATGGGGCCAGGCTTTAAATCAGCCCCAGCATTTT; CDR3aa: CASSIWGQALNQPQHF
d_gene: TRBD2; abundance: NA; v_gene: TRBV18; j_gene: TRBJ2-3; CDR3nt: TGTGCCAGCTCACCTCAGGCTAGCGGGGGCACAGATACGCAGTATTTT; CDR3aa: CASSPQASGGTDTQYF